Each of the 26 T cell receptor beta chains below was sequenced from the same sample in a study of early stage breast cancer tumors. Sequencing was performed with immunoSEQ multiplex PCR; in TCRdb, only in-frame clones are kept and a portion is missing. Here the sample spans tens of thousands of clones, roughly 78% being singletons. The sample comprised blood. All receptors come from a person aged 35 to 50 with breast cancer.

Turning to this clone: At one of its ends the junction is not consistent with the germline gene, which may arise from a read error. The chain carries TRBV7-8 and TRBJ2-2; 7 nucleotides line up with TRBD2. Germline V CDR1 and CDR2: SGHVS, FQNEAQ. This CDR3 contains 15 residues. As DNA, the CDR3 is TGTGCCAGCAGCTTTCTGAGGCTACGAGGCGGGGGGCTGTTTTTT. Translation gives CASSFLRLRGGGLFF.

The rearrangement joins TRBV6-5 to TRBJ2-1; the match to TRBD1 covers 10 bases. Germline V lookup: CDR1 MNHEY, CDR2 SVGAGI. This CDR3 has 15 amino acids. Trimming at V came to 2 bases and at J to 6 bases, leaving 4 bases not matched to a gene. The CDR3 coding sequence is TGTGCCAGCAGTTACACGGGACAGGGGACCAATGAGCAGTTCTTC. As protein: CASSYTGQGTNEQFF.

This chain uses TRBV5-1 with TRBJ2-1; D is undetermined. Trimming cost V 1 base and J 6 bases, with 11 bases left between them. This CDR3 comprises 14 residues. Germline V gene sequence: CDR1 SGHRS, CDR2 YFSETQ. The DNA for the CDR3 is TGCGCCAGCAGCTTGTCGGACCCACCCAATGAGCAGTTCTTC. Translated: CASSLSDPPNEQFF.

About this clone itself: Within the sample, other DNA sequences also encode this same CDR3. The chain has TRBV7-9 and TRBJ2-7; no firm D call. Germline V gene data show CDR1 as SEHNR and CDR2 as FQNEAQ (reference sequence). This CDR3 contains 14 residues. The V and J ends lost 5 bases and 0 bases respectively, with 11 bases between them. The CDR3, as DNA: TGTGCCAGCAGCCCGAGCACACCCTCCTACGAGCAGTACTTC. The encoded protein is CASSPSTPSYEQYF.

The chain couples TRBV7-2 to TRBJ2-7; possibly TRBD2 for D (5 bases). V gave up 3 bases and J gave up 6 bases, with 6 bases separating them. Looked up from germline, CDR1 is SGHTA and CDR2 is FQGNSA. The CDR3 has 11 amino acids. In DNA form, the CDR3 reads TGTGCCAGCAGCTTTACTAGCGAGCAGTACTTC. Protein product: CASSFTSEQYF.

The chain is built from TRBV27 and TRBJ1-2; 8 bases map to TRBD1. CDR1 is MNHEY, CDR2 SMNVEV, per germline (reference sequence). J gave up 0 bases and V 5 bases, and 5 bases lay outside the gene matches. The CDR3 is 15 amino acids. The CDR3, as DNA: TGTGCCAGCAGTCCCCGGACAGGGCCTAACTATGGCTACACCTTC. Translating gives CASSPRTGPNYGYTF.

The chain joins TRBV5-8 to TRBJ2-7; D perhaps matches TRBD2 (6 bases). This CDR3 comprises 14 residues. Germline V gives CDR1 SGHTS, CDR2 YDEGEE. Deletions cut 5 bases from V and 8 bases from J, with 20 bases between. The DNA of the CDR3 is TGTGCCAGCAGTTCTGGGGGACTTCCCGTCAAGCAGTACTTC. Translated, it gives CASSSGGLPVKQYF.

The count of this clone is one. Here the CDR3 reads CASSPRTSGRPTDTQYF. In DNA, the CDR3 is TGTGCCAGCAGCCCTCGTACTAGCGGGAGGCCCACAGATACGCAGTATTTT. The chain has TRBV7-9 and TRBJ2-3; 12 bases are a match to TRBD2. J lost 2 bases, V lost 5 bases, and 8 bases had no gene match. Per germline, CDR1 SEHNR and CDR2 FQNEAQ (reference sequence). The CDR3 is made up of 17 amino acids.

The chain carries TRBV27 and TRBJ2-2; the match to TRBD2 covers 8 bases. J was trimmed by 5 bases and V by 3 bases; bases with no gene match: 2. This CDR3 spans 14 amino acids. Germline V gene data show CDR1 as MNHEY and CDR2 as SMNVEV (reference sequence). As DNA, the CDR3 is TGTGCCAGCAGTTTGCCTAGCGGGACCGGGGAGCTGTTTTTT. Its protein is CASSLPSGTGELFF.

About this clone: The junction and the germline gene differ at one end; a read error may be behind it. V usage is TRBV2 and J usage is TRBJ2-1, with 10 nucleotides matching TRBD1. Germline V gene sequence: CDR1 SNHLY, CDR2 FYNNEI. This CDR3 is built from 13 residues. In nucleotides, the CDR3 is TGTGCCAGCAGTGAAGCTAGCGGGACAGGGGCCGTCTTC. Protein sequence: CASSEASGTGAVF.

This chain links TRBV11-3 with TRBJ2-3; D perhaps matches TRBD2 (8 bases). Germline assignment: CDR1 SGHNT and CDR2 YENEEA. The CDR3 consists of 16 residues. V was trimmed by 3 bases and J by 0 bases, leaving 13 bases between them. The CDR3 reads CASSLGQRESTDTQYF. As DNA, the CDR3 is TGTGCCAGCAGCTTGGGACAGCGGGAGAGCACAGATACGCAGTATTTT. Full variable domain (outside the CDR3, taken from reference TRBV11-3 and TRBJ2-3): EAGVVQSPRYKIIEKKQPVAFWCNPISGHNTLYWYLQNLGQGPELLIRYENEEAVDDSQLPKDRFSAERLKGVDSTLKIQPAELGDSAVYLCASSLGQRESTDTQYFGPGTRLTVL.

About this clone: Other DNA sequences in the sample encode the same CDR3. V and J are TRBV6-1 and TRBJ2-5; D remains unclear. From germline, CDR1 is MNHNS and CDR2 SASEGT. The V gene lost 8 bases and the J gene lost 5 bases, with 15 bases spanning the gap. The CDR3 has 13 residues. CDR3 in DNA: TGTGCCAGCTCAGGCATGCTCGTCGAGACCCAGTACTTC. This translates into CASSGMLVETQYF.

This clone is medium-sized within its sample. The chain recombines TRBV6-1 with TRBJ2-3; TRBD2 agrees at 7 bases. V trimming: 0 bases; J trimming: 0 bases; junction bases outside the gene matches: 0. The CDR3 is 15 amino acids. The germline gives CDR1 MNHNS, CDR2 SASEGT. CDR3 in DNA: TGTGCCAGCAGTGAAGCTAGCGGGAGCACAGATACGCAGTATTTT. Its protein is CASSEASGSTDTQYF.

The rearrangement links TRBV10-3 to TRBJ2-3, with D unclear. Germline V CDR1 and CDR2: ENHRY, SYGVKD. V was trimmed by 0 bases and J by 5 bases, leaving 0 bases between them. The CDR3 covers 11 residues. The CDR3 here is CAISESDTQYF. CDR3 bases: TGTGCCATCAGTGAGTCAGATACGCAGTATTTT.

The J gene is TRBJ2-1, the V gene TRBV29-1, with 14 bases that match TRBD2. The CDR3 spans 17 residues. With V trimmed by 3 bases and J by 2 bases, 6 bases remained unmatched. Looked up from germline, CDR1 is SQVTM and CDR2 is ANQGSEA. CDR3 sequence (DNA): TGCAGCGTTGAGGGGACTAGCGGGAGTACGGCCTACAATGAGCAGTTCTTC. It specifies CSVEGTSGSTAYNEQFF.

The rearrangement uses TRBV6-1 and TRBJ1-3; D is possibly TRBD1 (5 bases). The CDR3 loop spans 15 amino acids. Germline V gene data show CDR1 as MNHNS and CDR2 as SASEGT. Between the trimmed V and J ends, which lost 8 bases and 3 bases, there was a span of 17 bases. This CDR3 is CASGRGVTDGNTIYF. The CDR3 nucleotides read TGTGCCAGCGGCCGCGGCGTGACAGATGGAAACACCATATATTTT.

The V and J genes are TRBV10-2 and TRBJ2-7; D is perhaps TRBD1 or TRBD2 (5 bases each). This CDR3 spans 16 amino acids. The germline V gene has CDR1 WSHSY and CDR2 SAAADI. V was shortened by 0 bases and J by 1 base, with 13 bases between the two germline ends. The CDR3 DNA is TGCGCCAGCAGTGAGTCAAAGGGACCTTCTTCCTACGAGCAGTACTTC. This encodes CASSESKGPSSYEQYF.

This chain joins TRBV6-1 and TRBJ1-5; a weak D match, TRBD1 (5 bases). Trimming took off 2 bases at V and 2 bases at J, with 10 bases between the two ends. There are 15 residues in the CDR3. The V gene's germline CDR1 is MNHNS and CDR2 SASEGT. Here the CDR3 DNA reads TGTGCCAGCAGTGAAACCGGGGCGCGCAATCAGCCCCAGCATTTT. The encoded protein is CASSETGARNQPQHF.

The chain combines TRBV7-2 with TRBJ1-5, with 8 nucleotides matching TRBD1. The germline CDR1 and CDR2 sequences are SGHTA and FQGNSA. This CDR3 has 15 amino acids. V trimming: 3 bases; J trimming: 7 bases; junction bases outside the gene matches: 8. CDR3 protein: CASSLSSTGDQPQHF. The CDR3 bases are TGTGCCAGCAGCTTGTCATCGACAGGGGACCAGCCCCAGCATTTT.

The rearrangement joins TRBV4-1 to TRBJ2-7, with a tentative D call TRBD1 (6 bases). The V end lost 0 bases, the J end lost 0 bases, and 15 bases lay between the germline ends. CDR3 size: 17 residues. Germline values: CDR1 MGHRA, CDR2 YSYEKL. CDR3 sequence (DNA): TGCGCCAGCAGCCAAGATCGTCCAGGGGCCAGCTCCTACGAGCAGTACTTC. This translates into CASSQDRPGASSYEQYF.

This clone occurred a few times. The V call is TRBV27, the J call TRBJ1-2; TRBD1 is a possible D gene (6 bases). The CDR3 spans 15 residues. Between the trimmed V and J ends, which lost 5 bases and 3 bases, there was a span of 16 bases. Germline V gives CDR1 MNHEY, CDR2 SMNVEV (reference sequence). The CDR3 is CASSQMGGAHYGYTF. The CDR3 DNA reads as TGTGCCAGCAGTCAGATGGGGGGCGCGCACTATGGCTACACCTTC.

The J gene is TRBJ1-2, the V gene TRBV27, with D maybe TRBD1 (5 bases). The CDR3 length is 15 residues. Looked up from germline, CDR1 is MNHEY and CDR2 is SMNVEV (reference sequence). Trimming took off 7 bases at V and 2 bases at J, with 17 bases between the two ends. CDR3 residues: CASTQVAGRNYGYTF. The CDR3, as DNA: TGTGCCAGCACCCAGGTAGCGGGACGGAACTATGGCTACACCTTC.

The rearrangement uses TRBV6-1 and TRBJ2-1; tentatively, D is TRBD2 (5 bases). V was pared by 1 base and J by 2 bases, with 15 bases between. Germline V gives CDR1 MNHNS, CDR2 SASEGT. The CDR3 sequence is 17 residues long. The CDR3 here is CASSEGERGSPYNEQFF. The DNA of the CDR3 is TGTGCCAGCAGTGAAGGCGAAAGAGGGAGTCCCTACAATGAGCAGTTCTTC.

This rearrangement joins TRBV6-1 to TRBJ1-4; D perhaps matches TRBD1 (6 bases). This CDR3 is 14 amino acids long. Germline-derived CDR1 and CDR2 are MNHNS and SASEGT. Trimming took off 2 bases at V and 11 bases at J, with 15 bases between the two ends. This CDR3 reads CASSEYGGRGKLFF. In DNA, the CDR3 is TGTGCCAGCAGTGAATACGGAGGGAGGGGGAAACTGTTTTTT.

This clone appeared a few times. The chain is built from TRBV20-1 and TRBJ1-2; D ambiguous. The CDR3 is 10 residues long. From germline, CDR1 is DFQATT and CDR2 SNEGSKA (reference sequence). The V gene lost 3 bases and the J gene lost 3 bases, with 2 bases spanning the gap. CDR3 sequence: CSASYYGYTF. CDR3 nucleotides: TGCAGTGCTAGCTACTATGGCTACACCTTC.

The V and J genes are TRBV2 and TRBJ2-2; weak D call: TRBD1 (5 bases). The CDR3 runs to 16 residues. The V and J ends lost 7 bases and 4 bases respectively, with 19 bases between them. Germline V gives CDR1 SNHLY, CDR2 FYNNEI. CDR3 amino acids: CASTENKDSLTGELFF. CDR3 sequence (DNA): TGTGCCAGCACCGAGAACAAAGACAGCCTCACCGGGGAGCTGTTTTTT.